This is a list of T cell receptor beta chains from one sample in a study of breast tumors, draining lymph nodes, adjacent tissues. TCRdb ran MiXCR on the multiplex PCR reads and lists one entry per CDR3 protein. The sample has around 20,000 distinct CDR3 sequences; about a third are singletons. The sample was breast tumor tissue. These receptor sequences come from a female donor with breast cancer. Some clones in this sample may be carry-over from other donors' samples. CDR3s leave out the opening cysteine and the closing phenylalanine or tryptophan. Fields, in order: clone size, J gene, D gene, V gene, CDR3 protein. The D gene is left open where the match is weak. Not every row has a clone size; where given, it reads once, few, many or a size class.

many	TRBJ2-7	NA	TRBV7-2	ASSLPGPLGEQY
many	TRBJ1-6	NA	TRBV3-2	ASSRSGGSSPLH
many	TRBJ2-1	NA	TRBV19	ASRKERAYNEQF
large	TRBJ1-2	TRBD1	TRBV7-2	ASSFQPGQGNGYT
many	TRBJ2-1	TRBD2	TRBV5-4	ASSLGAGPYNEQF
many	TRBJ2-1	NA	TRBV12-3/TRBV12-4	ASSSNEQF
many	TRBJ2-3	TRBD1	TRBV25-1	ASSESSTGGSKDTQY
NA	TRBJ2-3	TRBD1	TRBV6-2/TRBV6-3	ASSLQGDTQY
many	TRBJ2-5	TRBD1	TRBV5-1	ASSSGTGAETQY
NA	TRBJ2-7	NA	TRBV29-1	SVVGLTYEQY
many	TRBJ1-4	NA	TRBV30	AWSATQREKLF
many	TRBJ2-3	TRBD2	TRBV7-8	ASRRTSGFTDTQY
many	TRBJ2-7	TRBD2	TRBV11-2	ASSPRLAGFYEQY
many	TRBJ2-1	TRBD2	TRBV10-3	AITATSGAPHEQF
many	TRBJ2-1	NA	TRBV5-4	ASSLGDRTYNEQF
NA	TRBJ2-1	NA	TRBV7-2	ASSLELVCNEQF
many	TRBJ2-7	TRBD2	TRBV4-2	ASSPGGSYEQY
many	TRBJ2-1	NA	TRBV6-5	ASSYSSGPYNEQF
many	TRBJ2-1	TRBD2	TRBV28	ASTYRASGYYNEQF
many	TRBJ1-6	NA	TRBV27	ASSFQSQRPLH
many	TRBJ1-2	NA	TRBV5-8	ASSVGWQANYGYT
once	TRBJ2-7	TRBD2	TRBV7-2	ASRATSPNEQY
many	TRBJ2-7	NA	TRBV18	ASSPPREHEQY
NA	TRBJ1-5	TRBD1	TRBV30	AWSSRGVGNQPQH
many	TRBJ1-2	NA	TRBV12-3/TRBV12-4	ASSPYTGSYGYT
once	TRBJ2-7	NA	TRBV28	ASSLGTPGEQY
many	TRBJ2-3	NA	TRBV7-9	ASSLSGAQGTDTQY
many	TRBJ2-7	NA	TRBV9	ASSQALRGEQY
many	TRBJ2-7	NA	TRBV28	ASRAGTHYEQY
many	TRBJ2-3	NA	TRBV5-1	ASSLDLGATQY
many	TRBJ2-1	NA	TRBV20-1	SASIDYEQF
many	TRBJ1-5	TRBD1	TRBV6-1	ASSGQGGSQPQH
few	TRBJ2-1	NA	TRBV11-2	VSSSTGASSYNEQF
many	TRBJ2-3	TRBD2	TRBV20-1	SAPSLAGGNTDTQY
many	TRBJ2-5	NA	TRBV20-1	SASHWESGTQY
many	TRBJ2-7	TRBD1	TRBV6-2/TRBV6-3	ASSSWDRPYEQY
NA	TRBJ1-4	NA	TRBV5-4	ASSLWVGGSEKLF
NA	TRBJ2-7	NA	TRBV5-6	ASSLAQGSVYEQY
many	TRBJ1-2	TRBD1	TRBV5-4	ASSLQGTNYGYT
NA	TRBJ1-2	TRBD1	TRBV5-4	ASSWTGDYGYT
NA	TRBJ2-7	TRBD1	TRBV24-1	ATSDLQAQGCYEQY
NA	TRBJ1-4	NA	TRBV20-1	SARDPGVEKLS
many	TRBJ2-1	NA	TRBV20-1	SASRGREVIYNEQF
NA	TRBJ1-4	NA	TRBV7-9	ASSLEGEKLF
many	TRBJ1-6	NA	TRBV28	ASSFRPYREANSPLH
many	TRBJ2-3	TRBD2	TRBV4-3	ASSQDQASGRWAQY
NA	TRBJ1-5	NA	TRBV19	ASSTVVHSNQPQH
NA	TRBJ1-2	TRBD1	TRBV5-4	ASSTDRGVYYGYT
many	TRBJ2-1	TRBD1	TRBV29-1	SGELRDRSYNEQF
NA	TRBJ2-1	NA	TRBV4-3	ASSQDLGVRVSYNEQF
NA	TRBJ2-1	NA	TRBV6-2/TRBV6-3	ASSETGGPYNEQF
many	TRBJ1-6	NA	TRBV5-1	ASRGRSESSYNSPLH
many	TRBJ1-5	NA	TRBV30	ASSRDHNQPQH
medium-sized	TRBJ2-3	NA	TRBV5-1	ASSYPGADTQY